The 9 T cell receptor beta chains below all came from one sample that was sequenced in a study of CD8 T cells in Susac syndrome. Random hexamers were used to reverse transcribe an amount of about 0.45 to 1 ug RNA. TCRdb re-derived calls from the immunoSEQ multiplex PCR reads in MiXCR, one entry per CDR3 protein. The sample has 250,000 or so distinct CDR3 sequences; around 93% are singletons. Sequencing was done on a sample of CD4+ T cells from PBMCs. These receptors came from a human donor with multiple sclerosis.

DNA for the CDR3: TGTGCCTGTATTACAGGGGGAAGTTCACCCCTCCACTTT. Protein product: CACITGGSSPLHF. The chain employs TRBV30 and TRBJ1-6, with 8 bases aligning to TRBD1. Germline CDR1 reads GTSNPN; CDR2 reads SVGIG (reference sequence). V was clipped by 6 bases and J by 9 bases; unmatched bases: 7. The CDR3 is 13 amino acids.

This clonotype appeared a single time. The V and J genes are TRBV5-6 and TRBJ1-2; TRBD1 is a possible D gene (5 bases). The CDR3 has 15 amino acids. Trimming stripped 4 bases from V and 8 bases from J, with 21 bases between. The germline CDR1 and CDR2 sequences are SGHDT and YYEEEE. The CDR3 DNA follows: TGTGCCAGCAGCCCAGGCCTCGAGTTGCGGGGCGGCTACACCTTC. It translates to CASSPGLELRGGYTF.

CDR3 nucleotides: TGCAGTGCTAGAGATGCCGGGACAGGGGGCTGGGAAGCTTTCTTT. Translation: CSARDAGTGGWEAFF. This sequence joins TRBV20-1 and TRBJ1-1, with 12 positions matching TRBD1. Germline assignment: CDR1 DFQATT and CDR2 SNEGSKA (reference sequence). The ends lost 0 bases at V and 8 bases at J; junction bases unmatched: 7. CDR3 length: 15 amino acids.

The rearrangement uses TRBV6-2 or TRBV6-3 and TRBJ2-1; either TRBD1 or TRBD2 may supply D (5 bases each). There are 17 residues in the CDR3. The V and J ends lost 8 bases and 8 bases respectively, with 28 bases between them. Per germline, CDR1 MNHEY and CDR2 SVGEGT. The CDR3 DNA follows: TGTGCCAGCGCTTCTGGGGTACTGGAGAGGGGCACGTATGAGCAGTTCTTC. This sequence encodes CASASGVLERGTYEQFF.

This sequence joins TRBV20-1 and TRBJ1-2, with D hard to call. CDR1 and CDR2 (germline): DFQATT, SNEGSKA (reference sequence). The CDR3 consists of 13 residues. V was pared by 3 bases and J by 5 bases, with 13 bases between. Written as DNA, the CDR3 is TGCAGTGCTAGTCCTCCCGGATTTTATGGCTACACCTTC. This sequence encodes CSASPPGFYGYTF.

CDR3 residues: CAPGQLNSPLHF. CDR3 sequence (DNA): TGTGCTCCGGGACAGCTGAATTCACCCCTCCACTTT. J is TRBJ1-6 and V is TRBV25-1, with 7 positions matching TRBD1. Germline assignment: CDR1 MGHDK and CDR2 SYGVNS. The CDR3 has 12 amino acids.

The CDR3 region is CASSQVLNTEAFF. The DNA for the CDR3 is TGTGCCAGTAGTCAGGTTTTGAACACTGAAGCTTTCTTT. V gene TRBV19 combines with J gene TRBJ1-1; no reliable D call. The germline gives CDR1 LNHDA, CDR2 SQIVND (reference sequence). The CDR3 sequence is 13 residues long. Trimming left V 5 bases short and J 0 bases short, with 7 bases between.

The CDR3 loop reads CASSQDSVRLAGSETQYF. DNA for the CDR3: TGTGCCAGCAGCCAAGATTCGGTGAGACTAGCGGGATCGGAGACCCAGTACTTC. The chain carries TRBV3-1 and TRBJ2-5; 11 bases are shared with TRBD2. The V gene's germline CDR1 is LGHDT and CDR2 YNNKEL (reference sequence). This CDR3 spans 18 amino acids. The ends lost 0 bases at V and 5 bases at J; junction bases unmatched: 11.

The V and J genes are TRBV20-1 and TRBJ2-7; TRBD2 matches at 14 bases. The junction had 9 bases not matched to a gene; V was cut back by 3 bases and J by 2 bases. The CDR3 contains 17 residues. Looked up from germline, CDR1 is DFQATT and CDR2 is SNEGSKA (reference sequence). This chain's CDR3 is CSASPGLAGGRPYEQYF. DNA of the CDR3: TGCAGTGCTAGTCCCGGACTAGCGGGGGGTCGACCCTACGAGCAGTACTTC.